These 30 T cell receptor beta chains originate from one sample sequenced in a study of monozygotic twins with inflammatory bowel disease. TCRdb reanalyzed the 5' RACE reads and collapses them to one entry per CDR3 protein, without DNA. This sample contains 85,000 to 110,000 distinct CDR3 sequences. Sequencing was done on a sample of blood. The receptors stem from a human donor with ulcerative colitis or Crohn's disease, or a healthy co-twin of an affected twin (not recorded which).

The chain employs TRBV7-9 and TRBJ1-5; TCRdb designates TRBD1, a call that cannot be tested without DNA. The CDR3 has 16 amino acids. Germline V gene sequence: CDR1 SEHNR, CDR2 FQNEAQ (reference sequence). The CDR3 reads CASSPDLGGITQPQHF. Variable domain in full (rest from reference TRBV7-9 and TRBJ1-5): DTGVSQNPRHKITKRGQNVTFRCDPISEHNRLYWYRQTLGQGPEFLTYFQNEAQLEKSRLLSDRFSAERPKGSFSTLEIQRTEQGDSAMYLCASSPDLGGITQPQHFGDGTRLSIL.

The chain carries TRBV9 and TRBJ2-7; TCRdb's D gene call, TRBD1, goes unchecked for lack of DNA. This CDR3 has 16 residues. CDR1 is SGDLS, CDR2 YYNGEE, per germline. CDR3 amino acids: CASSVGGTADSYEQYF.

The rearrangement links TRBV19 to TRBJ2-7. Germline-derived CDR1 and CDR2 are LNHDA and SQIVND (reference sequence). The CDR3 is made up of 13 amino acids. The CDR3 spells CASSIMSSYEQYF.

The CDR3 protein is CASSQGVGQEYNEQFF. V gene TRBV4-2 combines with J gene TRBJ2-1; TCRdb calls TRBD1, which cannot be checked without DNA. Looked up from germline, CDR1 is LGHNA and CDR2 is YNFKEQ. The CDR3 is made up of 16 amino acids.

The V gene is TRBV20-1, the J gene TRBJ2-3; TCRdb proposes TRBD2, but this gene call is untestable without DNA. This CDR3 is built from 16 residues. Per germline, CDR1 DFQATT and CDR2 SNEGSKA (reference sequence). CDR3 sequence: CSARPAVGGPTDTQYF.

The chain carries TRBV7-7 and TRBJ2-5; TCRdb reports TRBD1, a call that lacks DNA to check it against. The CDR3 runs 16 residues. Germline V gives CDR1 SSHAT, CDR2 FNYEAQ (reference sequence). The CDR3 region is CASSLGIDRARETQYF.

The J gene is TRBJ2-1, the V gene TRBV6-2 or TRBV6-3; TCRdb proposes TRBD1, but this gene call is untestable without DNA. Germline V lookup: CDR1 MNHEY, CDR2 SVGEGT. CDR3 length equals 15 residues. CDR3 in amino acids: CASSYSRPPWDEQFF.

The genes are TRBV5-4 and TRBJ2-5; TCRdb reports TRBD2, a call that lacks DNA to check it against. Germline V gives CDR1 SGHNT, CDR2 YYREEE (reference sequence). The CDR3 is made up of 17 amino acids. CDR3 residues: CASRRLAGARGKETQYF.

V gene TRBV7-2 combines with J gene TRBJ2-1; the TRBD1 assignment by TCRdb is unverifiable without DNA. The CDR3 runs 14 residues. Germline loops: CDR1 SGHTA, CDR2 FQGNSA. The CDR3 is CASSSQGAHDEQFF.

The CDR3: CSAREGSGGGSEAFF. V usage is TRBV20-1 and J usage is TRBJ1-1. The CDR3 covers 15 residues. In germline, CDR1 is DFQATT, CDR2 SNEGSKA (reference sequence).

The chain couples TRBV12-3 or TRBV12-4 to TRBJ1-5; without DNA, the TCRdb call of TRBD1 cannot be checked. This CDR3 comprises 15 residues. This CDR3 reads CASSLGHHSNQPQHF.

The chain uses TRBV7-2 and TRBJ2-3. The length of the CDR3 is 17 residues. Germline CDR1 is SGHTA and CDR2 is FQGNSA. This CDR3 is CASSLQYWAGPTDTQYF.

J is TRBJ2-7 and V is TRBV5-1; TCRdb gives TRBD1 as the D gene, but with no DNA this cannot be confirmed. The CDR3 has 15 residues. The germline CDR1 and CDR2 sequences are SGHRS and YFSETQ. This CDR3 is CASSLDQGTPYEQYF.

The chain uses TRBV20-1 and TRBJ2-5; absent DNA, TCRdb's TRBD1 call cannot be checked. CDR3 length equals 15 residues. From germline, CDR1 is DFQATT and CDR2 SNEGSKA (reference sequence). The CDR3 sequence: CSAAPLEGRPGTQYF.

The chain links TRBV7-6 to TRBJ2-1. Germline V gives CDR1 SGHVS, CDR2 FNYEAQ. CDR3 length equals 16 residues. This chain's CDR3 is CASSLRASGAYNEQFF.

This chain joins TRBV20-1 and TRBJ1-6. Germline CDR1 DFQATT, CDR2 SNEGSKA (reference sequence). This CDR3 has 12 residues. This CDR3 is CSAYKGNSPLHF.

The rearrangement joins TRBV7-2 to TRBJ2-1; lacking DNA, the TRBD2 call made by TCRdb goes unchecked. Per germline, CDR1 SGHTA and CDR2 FQGNSA. This CDR3 is built from 14 residues. This CDR3 reads CASSLGTSRNEQFF.

The chain links TRBV5-1 to TRBJ1-1; TCRdb picks TRBD1, but there is no DNA to check that call. The V gene's germline CDR1 is SGHRS and CDR2 YFSETQ. This CDR3 is 14 amino acids long. CDR3 loop: CASSPNRDGTEAFF.

CDR3 residues: CASSFSGVSGELFF. The J gene is TRBJ2-2, the V gene TRBV7-9; TCRdb proposes TRBD1, but this gene call is untestable without DNA. The germline V gene encodes CDR1 SEHNR and CDR2 FQNEAQ (reference sequence). The CDR3 is 14 amino acids.

The gene calls are TRBV20-1 and TRBJ2-7; the D gene TCRdb calls, TRBD1, cannot be checked with no DNA. The CDR3 is 16 amino acids. From germline, CDR1 is DFQATT and CDR2 SNEGSKA (reference sequence). The CDR3 sequence is CSARDPGVAHSYEQYF.

The chain links TRBV20-1 to TRBJ2-1. CDR1 DFQATT and CDR2 SNEGSKA come from the germline V gene (reference sequence). The CDR3 is 15 residues long. The chain's CDR3 is CSARVQGEPLNEQFF.

The J gene is TRBJ2-5, the V gene TRBV14. CDR1 is SGHDN and CDR2 is FVKESK in the germline V gene. The CDR3 totals 16 residues. This CDR3 reads CASSRGPQRFQETQYF.

The gene calls are TRBV7-2 and TRBJ1-1; TCRdb's D call of TRBD1 is untestable without DNA. Germline values: CDR1 SGHTA, CDR2 FQGNSA. The CDR3 is 16 residues long. The CDR3 region is CASSLVPLGLWTEAFF.

The chain recombines TRBV5-1 with TRBJ2-6. CDR1 is SGHRS and CDR2 is YFSETQ in the germline V gene. The CDR3 consists of 14 residues. The CDR3 loop is CASSDASGANVLTF.

The chain recombines TRBV30 with TRBJ2-3; checking the TCRdb D call of TRBD1 is not possible without DNA. This CDR3 spans 13 amino acids. The V gene's germline CDR1 is GTSNPN and CDR2 SVGIG (reference sequence). The CDR3 reads CAWRGTAVDTQYF.

The gene calls are TRBV18 and TRBJ1-3. This CDR3 is built from 17 residues. CDR1 is KGHSH and CDR2 is LQKENI in the germline V gene. CDR3 sequence: CASSPASTSYSGNTIYF.

This sequence joins TRBV10-3 and TRBJ1-3; TCRdb's D call, TRBD1, is unchecked because there is no DNA. Germline CDR1 reads ENHRY; CDR2 reads SYGVKD. CDR3 length: 16 residues. CDR3 region: CAISPGTGFLGNTIYF.

This rearrangement joins TRBV12-3 or TRBV12-4 to TRBJ2-7; TCRdb's D call of TRBD2 is untestable without DNA. This CDR3 is 15 amino acids long. CDR3 protein: CASSPSVAGGGEQYF.

The V and J genes are TRBV9 and TRBJ2-4. Germline CDR1 SGDLS, CDR2 YYNGEE. CDR3 length: 13 amino acids. This CDR3 reads CASSARLENIQYF.

This rearrangement joins TRBV15 to TRBJ1-2; TCRdb calls TRBD1, which cannot be checked without DNA. This CDR3 spans 15 amino acids. The germline V gene has CDR1 LNHNV and CDR2 YYDKDF (reference sequence). CDR3 residues: CATSRDPGASYGYTF.